The entry below gives a single T cell receptor beta chain sequence along with its context. What antigen it recognizes has not been identified. Within one base of it there is no much larger clone, and no base qualities were kept. The entry originates in a study of cytomegalovirus exposure and HLA in healthy donors (dated by TCRdb to 2017 to 2019). Study-level background: A later analysis indicated that the 110 or so validation repertoires were generated on the platform also employed for the 650 to 850 repertoires of the first cohort. The study aimed to test whether cataloging public T cell receptors could reveal signatures of past pathogen exposure. A separate validation cohort of roughly 130 different subjects was used in addition to the roughly 620-subject first cohort. To predict cytomegalovirus infection status, the study brought together high-throughput TCR immunosequencing, statistical association of individual TCRs with disease status, and machine learning. Beyond this particular receptor, the publication reports: A total of roughly 160 TCR beta chains were listed by the study as associated with cytomegalovirus. In vitro tests confirmed that three of the cytomegalovirus-associated TCR beta chains recognize cytomegalovirus antigens. Of the cluster scores, 90% to 95% were above 0 in a later analysis, which found that TCRs clustered in the first cohort also tended to co-occur in the approximately 130 validation repertoires. The classifier was reported to diagnose cytomegalovirus status with high specificity and sensitivity in both the original and validation cohorts. It was suggested by the authors that the approach could potentially be generalized to other disease states and immunological phenotypes. While some public TCRs were present in many individuals, most TCR sequences turned up only very rarely across donors. The validation cohort had no HLA typing available for a later analysis, so co-occurrence within that cohort was assessed over all 120 or so repertoires.

V lost 3 bases and J lost 2 bases, and the count of bases not matched to a germline gene is 8. The germline V gene specifies SGHDT as CDR1 and YYEEEE as CDR2. From the cysteine through the phenylalanine, the CDR3 covers 18 amino acids. Left in the record is the CDR3 DNA by itself, 54 bases read in frame from the first base. Donors formed part of the validation cohort, which comprised over a hundred subjects and was distinct from the first cohort of 670 or so subjects. Library prep was done by the immunoSEQ multiplex PCR assay. Under the source paper's analysis protocol: A statistical classification framework was built for diagnosing cytomegalovirus status from the catalog of TCR beta chain sequences. TCRdb obtained this table from immuneACCESS and retained in-frame rearrangements with V and J assigned. These tables miss some clones; where compared with another copy, unresolved V genes account for less than half of the shortfall, and the remainder is unexplained. V and J calls and clone size are those listed in that table; D and trimming were worked out from the DNA. The sample table lists roughly 220,000 clones, over 80% of them with a count of one. The leading ten clones occupy roughly 1% of the sample.

Recombination connected TRBV5-6 to TRBJ2-6; 10 central bases correspond to TRBD1. Specimen: PBMCs. This TCR was sampled from a woman under 30 in good health and CMV-seronegative. CDR3 region: CASSYTWDRGTGANVLTF. The nucleotide sequence reads TGTGCCAGCAGCTATACCTGGGACAGGGGAACTGGGGCCAACGTCCTGACTTTC.